This section outlines one T cell receptor beta chain sequence together with its context. What antigen it recognizes has not been identified. No base qualities exist here, and no much larger clone lies one base off it. The data were obtained in a study of cytomegalovirus exposure and HLA in healthy donors (dated by TCRdb to the late 2010s). About the study as a whole: According to an earlier analysis of 450 to 650 of the donors, about 179 million T cells yielded 95 million to 140 million unique TCR beta sequences and more than 250 Gb of sequence data. An early release that covered more than 550 HLA-typed donors contained around 330 gigabases of sequencing data and roughly 84 million unique TCR sequences. Of the 350 to 450 genotyped donors, about 84% fell in the genetic ancestry cluster associated with self-reported Caucasian donors. The study was designed to test whether signatures of past pathogen exposure could be identified by cataloging public T cell receptors. The study used immunosequencing to profile the T cell repertoires of hundreds of subjects and linked those repertoires to cytomegalovirus serostatus. In addition to the first cohort of 666 subjects, a separate validation cohort of around 110 different subjects was used. To predict cytomegalovirus infection status, the study combined high-throughput TCR immunosequencing, statistical association of individual TCRs with disease status, and machine learning. In a later analysis, previously published TCR beta repertoires from some 640 donors were re-analyzed and high-resolution HLA genotyping was added so that TCR occurrence patterns could be studied. The later analysis used no new phenotypic data to find candidate immune exposures, relying instead on TCR beta sequences and their occurrence across donors. In an earlier analysis of a few hundred of the donors, high-throughput TCR beta sequencing was used to judge whether each TCR beta V gene segment behaved as functional or pseudogenic. Donor age, sex, ethnicity and CMV serostatus were collected together with the repertoire data. In a later genetic analysis, genome-wide SNP genotypes for about 65% of the 666 donors were used, and that subset was treated as a discovery cohort. Every discovery cohort repertoire had been produced on one sequencing platform. HLA typing covered class I and class II loci at four-digit resolution. Typing coverage varied by locus: roughly 620-640 donors for A, B, C, DRB1 and DQB1; approximately 560 for DQA1; 606 for DPA1; some 470 for DPB1. Because of strong linkage in the cohort, a few DR-DQ haplotypes were treated as single units for association and clustering. Across 300 to 500 genotyped donors of the cohort, an average of about 250,000 unique TCR beta nucleotide sequences per donor were sequenced, and 15% to 20% of those sequences were non-productive. Overall study outcomes, separate from this receptor: This cohort had only TCR beta chains sequenced, and the lack of alpha or paired-chain data limited which features could be detected. Strong co-occurrence of HLA alleles, especially DR and DQ, made assigning TCR associations to individual alleles difficult. CMV serostatus was the only immune exposure information available for the cohort. A later genetic analysis associated a missense DCLRE1C variant with V-gene and J-gene trimming of TCR beta chains, and an independent cohort replicated the association. A further reported finding was that TCR beta sequences accurately predicted the HLA-A and HLA-B alleles for most subjects in the first cohort. In a later analysis, HLA-associated TCR beta chains showed more clonal expansion and lower generation probabilities than non-associated chains that were equally common. According to the authors, the approach could potentially be generalized to other disease states and immunological phenotypes. The earlier analysis of 587 of the donors excluded 15 to 20 rarely observed V segments, including chromosome 9 orphons, because counts were too low. A few of the identified cytomegalovirus-associated TCR beta chains were confirmed in vitro to be specific for cytomegalovirus antigens. A later genetic analysis reported fewer N-insertions in productive TCRs among donors in an Asian-associated ancestry cluster than the 666-donor mean. HLA typing was unavailable for some donors at each locus, so association tests used only the typed subset. In an earlier analysis of 450 to 750 of the donors, most TCR beta V segments appeared in productive rearrangements about 87% or about 30% of the time, broadly matching IMGT annotations. In both the original and validation cohorts, the classifier was reported to diagnose cytomegalovirus status with high specificity and sensitivity. The study gave a list of under 200 TCR beta chains associated with cytomegalovirus. Linkage disequilibrium might explain the correlated functional status among segregating V segments, but an unknown experimental factor could not be ruled out. Some IMGT-functional V segments, including TRBV6-2 and TRBV6-3, could not be distinguished by the 87-base-pair reads and were therefore excluded. According to a later analysis, most CMV-associated TCR beta chains appeared to be HLA-restricted, and the HLA associations seemed to be driven largely by CMV exposure. According to a later analysis, TCR association rates differed among HLA loci, with DRB1 alleles showing the most associated TCRs and HLA-C alleles showing the fewest. A later analysis reported that several top co-occurrence clusters appeared linked to parvovirus B19, influenza, CMV and Epstein-Barr virus. A cluster of highly shared sequence variants was judged likely to be a technical artifact of the sequencing pipeline. Across donors, most TCR sequences were observed very rarely, whereas some public TCRs were present in many individuals. Presence/absence analyses assumed roughly uniform sequencing depth across donors, an assumption that may not hold. Specific HLA alleles were associated with some 15,000 TCR beta sequences at a false discovery rate of 0.05 in a later analysis.

The cohort was made up of 500 to 800 healthy bone marrow donors. Cohort members were all nominally healthy when sampled, although unrecorded immune exposures were likely present. The donor tested CMV seronegative and was one of the 352 seronegative cohort members. A peripheral blood sample was collected from each donor, and TCR beta sequencing was performed on peripheral blood mononuclear cells. The Qiagen DNeasy Blood Extraction Kit was used to extract genomic DNA from the blood cell samples. Library preparation used the immunoSEQ multiplex PCR assay. For the multiplex PCR, a mixture combining 60 forward primers for TCR Vbeta segments and 13 reverse primers for TCR Jbeta segments was used. The CDR3 region of rearranged TCR beta genes was amplified from genomic DNA with a multiplex PCR assay. Amplified TCR beta libraries were sequenced as 87-base-pair reads on the Illumina HiSeq System. The study's processing was this. A later analysis tallied roughly 80 million unique TCR beta chains across the 610 or so repertoires, and about 12 million of those chains were shared by two or more donors. Raw reads were error-corrected and collapsed into unique sequences with a nearest-neighbor algorithm that merged closely related sequences to remove PCR and sequencing errors. CDR3 sequences were aligned to IMGT reference sequences to assign V, D and J gene segments. For a sequence to be retained, a match of at least six nucleotides was required to both a V gene segment and a J gene segment. A rearrangement was called productive if the CDR3 had no stop codons and remained in frame with V and J, and every other rearrangement was called non-productive. Following IMGT convention, CDR3 was defined as the stretch from the second conserved V-encoded cysteine to the conserved J-encoded phenylalanine. The earlier analysis of 450 to 750 of the donors excluded any sequence lacking an unambiguous match to a single V gene segment. In an earlier analysis of some 590 of the donors, a V segment was called functional when productive rearrangements were above 56.7%, and segregating when the standard deviation between donors exceeded 5%. A statistical classification framework was built to diagnose cytomegalovirus status from the catalog of TCR beta chain sequences. A later analysis assigned V and J genes by comparing TCR nucleotide sequences with IMGT/GENE-DB human TR gene sequences. Using the TCRdist pipeline, a later analysis assigned CDR3 sequences along with most-parsimonious VDJ recombination scenarios. In a later analysis, every TCR beta chain was defined by the combination of its CDR3 amino acid sequence and its V-gene family, and reads without a unique V-gene family were dropped. In a later analysis, fewer than 600 highly shared, low-generation-probability nucleotide sequences were removed to address suspected cross-contamination and a sequencing artifact. A later analysis calculated a clonal expansion index for each public chain from normalized within-repertoire ranks of inferred template counts. In a later analysis, generation probabilities were computed using a VDJ recombination model fitted to out-of-frame rearrangements, and the results were checked against IGoR. In a later analysis, hypergeometric tests were used to score TCR-TCR, TCR-HLA and TCR-CMV co-occurrence, with a repertoire-size bias correction applied to TCR pairs. False discovery rates were estimated in a later analysis by permuting HLA or CMV assignments 20 times. In a later analysis, co-occurring TCRs were grouped using DBSCAN, and TCRdist sequence similarity was added for clustering within HLA-allele-positive subsets. Repertoires with fewer than 30,000 or more than 120,000 public chains were left out of co-occurrence clustering, as were five repertoires with anomalous nucleotide sharing. Drawn from immuneACCESS, this table holds only the in-frame rearrangements with V and J called that TCRdb kept. Clones are partly lost; checked studies trace under half to an unresolved V gene and leave the rest unexplained. V and J calls and clone size follow that table, whereas D and trimming were derived from the DNA. The sample table holds about 140,000 clones, of which approximately 80% were seen once. Roughly an eighth of the sample is in the top ten clones.

From the cysteine through the phenylalanine, the CDR3 covers 13 amino acids. Only the CDR3 region is kept as DNA, spanning 39 bases read in frame from base 1. The germline ends are 10 bases apart after V is trimmed by 3 bases and J by 7 bases. Sequences SGHTA (CDR1) and FQGTGA (CDR2) are obtained from the germline V gene. This TCR was sampled from a woman aged 40-49 years in good health and CMV-seronegative. Sequenced: PBMCs. The chain links TRBV7-3 with TRBJ2-1, with TRBD1 perhaps the D gene, on 6 matching bases. The sequence in DNA is TGTGCCAGCAGCTTCGTTCAGGGGAATGAGCAGTTCTTC. This gives the protein CASSFVQGNEQFF. Supplemented by the reference TRBV7-3 and TRBJ2-1 proteins around the CDR3, the complete variable domain is GAGVSQTPSNKVTEKGKYVELRCDPISGHTALYWYRQSLGQGPEFLIYFQGTGAADDSGLPNDRFFAVRPEGSVSTLKIQRTERGDSAVYLCASSFVQGNEQFFGPGTRLTVL.